These 4 T cell receptor beta chains came from one sample sequenced in a study of T cell responses to AZD1222 COVID-19 vaccine. Clones were read by immunoSEQ multiplex PCR, and TCRdb kept only the in-frame ones, dropping some. This sample carries 100,000 to 150,000 clones, around 90% of them seen once, and the ten largest clones take about 5.4%. The specimen comprised peripheral blood, sampled on day 0 of AZD1222 vaccination. The receptors come from an adult in good health.

The rearrangement joins TRBV7-2 to TRBJ1-5; 7 bases align to TRBD1. The V segment lost 5 bases and the J segment 3 bases; nucleotides outside the gene matches: 10. This CDR3 region has 16 residues. Germline CDR1 is SGHTA and CDR2 is FQGNSA. The CDR3 DNA reads as TGTGCCAGCAGCCTAGGATCGGACAGGATCAATCAGCCCCAGCATTTT. It encodes CASSLGSDRINQPQHF. The variable domain in full, completed from reference TRBV7-2 and TRBJ1-5, reads GAGVSQSPSNKVTEKGKDVELRCDPISGHTALYWYRQSLGQGLEFLIYFQGNSAPDKSGLPSDRFSAERTGGSVSTLTIQRTQQEDSAVYLCASSLGSDRINQPQHFGDGTRLSIL.

The chain joins TRBV2 to TRBJ1-2; 9 bases line up with TRBD1. There are 15 residues in the CDR3. Germline-derived CDR1 and CDR2 are SNHLY and FYNNEI. Unmatched junction bases numbered 7, after V lost 6 bases and J lost 2 bases. The CDR3 sequence is CASRRYRGQNYGYTF. In nucleotides, the CDR3 is TGTGCCAGCAGGAGATACAGGGGGCAGAACTATGGCTACACCTTC.

Remarks on this clone: Other DNA sequences from this sample encode an identical CDR3 as well. The gene calls are TRBV29-1 and TRBJ2-1, with D unclear. From germline, CDR1 is SQVTM and CDR2 ANQGSEA. The CDR3 spans 10 residues. The V gene lost 7 bases and the J gene lost 5 bases, with 6 bases spanning the gap. Here the CDR3 reads CSGLHNEQFF. In nucleotides, the CDR3 is TGCAGCGGACTCCACAATGAGCAGTTCTTC.

CDR3 in DNA: TGTGCCAGCAGCTTCAGACAGGCAGCGGAAGCTTTCTTT. Its translation is CASSFRQAAEAFF. This rearrangement joins TRBV7-2 to TRBJ1-1, with a tentative D call TRBD1 (6 bases). The V end was cut by 3 bases, the J end by 8 bases, with 13 bases between. Germline CDR1 SGHTA, CDR2 FQGNSA. There are 13 residues in the CDR3.